This T cell receptor (beta chain) was identified during a study of ipilimumab plus nivolumab after autologous stem cell transplantation. The V gene end was trimmed by 2 bases and the J gene end by 3 bases; junction bases not matched to a gene: 0. CDR3 length: 14 residues. The germline CDR1 and CDR2 sequences are KGHSH and LQKENI. Clones were sequenced by immunoSEQ multiplex PCR, and TCRdb holds only the in-frame ones, with some missing. Here the sample spans 15,000 to 20,000 clones, roughly four fifths being singletons. Sample: PBMCs, taken in a trial of ipilimumab plus nivolumab as post-transplant consolidation. This clonotype was obtained from a male donor with diffuse large B-cell lymphoma. This chain connects TRBV18 to TRBJ2-5; 10 nucleotides match TRBD2. CDR3 DNA sequence: TGTGCCAGCTCACCAACTAGCGGGGAAGAGACCCAGTACTTC. Residues: CASSPTSGEETQYF.